The 24 T cell receptor beta chains reported below all come from one sample, sequenced in a study of naive and memory T cell subsets. Ligated cDNA underwent four rounds of PCR with nested alpha and beta constant region primers and SP2. TCRdb fed the 5' RACE reads into MiXCR, producing one record per CDR3 protein. The sample holds about 62,000 distinct CDR3 sequences, approximately 8.5% seen once. An oligonucleotide containing a UMI was ligated to the 3' end of TCR cDNA. The source of these receptors is a female donor in good health.

In this sample, this clonotype turned up many times. The chain carries TRBV29-1 and TRBJ1-3; 9 bases match TRBD1. V lost 7 bases to trimming and J lost 6 bases; unmatched junction nucleotides: 4. This CDR3 has 12 amino acids. CDR1 is SQVTM, CDR2 ANQGSEA, per germline. CDR3 nucleotides: TGCAGCGCTCGGACAGGGGAAAACACCATATATTTT. This sequence encodes CSARTGENTIYF.

Many counts were recorded for this clonotype. The chain links TRBV11-1 to TRBJ1-2, with 9 nucleotides matching TRBD1. The V gene end was trimmed by 5 bases and the J gene end by 5 bases; junction bases not matched to a gene: 15. Looked up from germline, CDR1 is SGHAT and CDR2 is FQDESV (reference sequence). This CDR3 region has 17 residues. The DNA for the CDR3 is TGTGCCAGCAGCCCGGACAGGGGATTGGGGGTCGGATATGGCTACACCTTC. It codes for CASSPDRGLGVGYGYTF.

This sequence joins TRBV6-1 and TRBJ2-7; D may be TRBD2 (6 bases). Per the germline V gene, CDR1 is MNHNS and CDR2 is SASEGT. V lost 3 bases to trimming and J lost 0 bases, with 15 bases between them. The CDR3 totals 16 residues. CDR3 sequence (DNA): TGTGCCAGCAGTGAGGGGGAGGTAGTACTCTCCTACGAGCAGTACTTC. Residues: CASSEGEVVLSYEQYF.

This clonotype was picked up many times. V gene TRBV30 combines with J gene TRBJ2-1, with no clear D. The CDR3 length is 15 residues. Trimming cost V 6 bases and J 4 bases, with 19 bases left between them. Germline assignment: CDR1 GTSNPN and CDR2 SVGIG (reference sequence). The CDR3 DNA sequence: TGTGCCTGTTTGGAGATCCCGACCCCGTACAATGAGCAGTTCTTC. It yields the protein CACLEIPTPYNEQFF.

This clonotype was recorded at least ten times. The chain carries TRBV15 and TRBJ2-2; the D gene is possibly TRBD1 (5 bases). Trimming stripped 0 bases from V and 2 bases from J, with 7 bases between. Germline-derived CDR1 and CDR2 are LNHNV and YYDKDF (reference sequence). The CDR3 length is 15 residues. The CDR3, as DNA: TGTGCCACCAGCAGAGATGACAGAAACACCGGGGAGCTGTTTTTT. Protein: CATSRDDRNTGELFF.

As DNA, the CDR3 is TGTGCCAGCAGCCAAGAGGCACCTTGGGGCTTACTAGCGGGGGATCTTACAGATACGCAGTATTTT. This codes for CASSQEAPWGLLAGDLTDTQYF. V usage is TRBV3-1 and J usage is TRBJ2-3, with 11 bases aligning to TRBD2. Germline V gene sequence: CDR1 LGHDT, CDR2 YNNKEL (reference sequence). Unmatched junction bases numbered 20, after V lost 0 bases and J lost 3 bases. There are 22 residues in the CDR3.

The J gene is TRBJ2-2, the V gene TRBV20-1; 14 positions match TRBD2. Looked up from germline, CDR1 is DFQATT and CDR2 is SNEGSKA (reference sequence). The CDR3 consists of 15 residues. Trimming removed 6 bases from V and 0 bases from J; junction bases left unmatched: 0. CDR3 amino acids: CSATSGRANTGELFF. In DNA form, the CDR3 reads TGCAGTGCGACTAGCGGGAGGGCGAACACCGGGGAGCTGTTTTTT.

This clonotype was detected ten times or more. The chain uses TRBV12-3 or TRBV12-4 and TRBJ2-7; 7 positions match TRBD1. Trimming took 5 bases from V and 3 from J; bases not matched to a gene: 10. The CDR3 extends over 15 amino acids. CDR3 in DNA: TGTGCCAGCAGTCCCCGGGACAGCGATATCTACGAGCAGTACTTC. Protein: CASSPRDSDIYEQYF.

The chain uses TRBV9 and TRBJ1-2, with unresolved D. Germline loops: CDR1 SGDLS, CDR2 YYNGEE. CDR3 length equals 17 residues. Trimming shortened V by 4 bases and J by 3 bases, and 22 bases separated the two germline ends. CDR3 protein: CASSPLAGTKADYGYTF. CDR3 coding DNA: TGTGCCAGCAGCCCTTTGGCCGGAACCAAAGCGGACTATGGCTACACCTTC. The full variable domain, rest sourced from reference TRBV9 and TRBJ1-2, is DSGVTQTPKHLITATGQRVTLRCSPRSGDLSVYWYQQSLDQGLQFLIQYYNGEERAKGNILERFSAQQFPDLHSELNLSSLELGDSALYFCASSPLAGTKADYGYTFGSGTRLTVV.

The V call is TRBV13, the J call TRBJ1-2; 7 bases fit TRBD1. This CDR3 has 14 amino acids. CDR1 is PRHDT, CDR2 FYEKMQ, per germline (reference sequence). J was trimmed by 2 bases and V by 5 bases; bases with no gene match: 5. DNA for the CDR3: TGTGCCAGCAGCCAAGAACAGGGGAACTATGGCTACACCTTC. This codes for CASSQEQGNYGYTF.

The rearrangement uses TRBV7-3 and TRBJ2-1, with 12 bases lining up with TRBD2. The J segment lost 7 bases and the V segment lost 4 bases, leaving 5 bases of the junction unmatched. This CDR3 is 15 amino acids long. Per germline, CDR1 SGHTA and CDR2 FQGTGA. The CDR3 region is CASSSSGRASNEQFF. The DNA of the CDR3 is TGTGCCAGCAGCTCTAGCGGGAGGGCCAGTAATGAGCAGTTCTTC.

V and J are TRBV29-1 and TRBJ2-7, with 12 nucleotides matching TRBD1. Trimming cost V 7 bases and J 7 bases; bases outside gene matches: 11. Germline V lookup: CDR1 SQVTM, CDR2 ANQGSEA. The CDR3 is made up of 14 amino acids. CDR3 bases: TGCAGCGCTGGGGGACAGGGGGCGCGTGGTGAGCAGTACTTC. Residues: CSAGGQGARGEQYF.

There are many counts of this clonotype. In nucleotides, the CDR3 is TGTGCCAGCAGCCGGGACTCTCTCTACGAGCAGTACTTC. Its translation: CASSRDSLYEQYF. The chain links TRBV7-8 to TRBJ2-7; perhaps TRBD2 as D (6 bases). V gave up 5 bases and J gave up 3 bases, with 11 bases separating them. Germline V gene sequence: CDR1 SGHVS, CDR2 FQNEAQ. CDR3 length: 13 residues.

This clonotype was recorded at least ten times. This chain joins TRBV28 and TRBJ1-5; D not certain. There are 12 residues in the CDR3. Germline V lookup: CDR1 MDHEN, CDR2 SYDVKM. The CDR3 DNA reads TGTGCTGTACGTGAGGGCTCTCAGCCCCAGCATTTT. Its translation: CAVREGSQPQHF.

The table lists this clonotype with many counts. The chain joins TRBV5-1 to TRBJ1-2; 7 bases map to TRBD1. There are 14 residues in the CDR3. Germline loops: CDR1 SGHRS, CDR2 YFSETQ. V shed 3 bases, J shed 1 base, and the junction held 3 bases outside the gene matches. The CDR3: CASSSGQVNYGYTF. As DNA, the CDR3 is TGCGCCAGCAGCTCCGGACAGGTTAACTATGGCTACACCTTC.

This clonotype was seen a handful of times. The chain couples TRBV14 to TRBJ2-7; weak D call: TRBD1 (5 bases). The CDR3 is 13 residues long. V was pared by 6 bases and J by 0 bases, with 9 bases between. Germline-derived CDR1 and CDR2 are SGHDN and FVKESK. The CDR3 DNA is TGTGCCAGCAGTCGACAGACCTCCTACGAGCAGTACTTC. Translated, it gives CASSRQTSYEQYF.

This clonotype was detected a few times. The chain couples TRBV15 to TRBJ1-5, with a possible D match to TRBD1 (5 bases). Between the trimmed V and J ends, which lost 3 bases and 0 bases, there was a span of 9 bases. Germline CDR1 reads LNHNV; CDR2 reads YYDKDF (reference sequence). CDR3 length equals 15 residues. This CDR3 reads CATSSGGSSNQPQHF. The CDR3 bases are TGTGCCACCAGCAGTGGGGGAAGTAGCAATCAGCCCCAGCATTTT.

The rearrangement joins TRBV28 to TRBJ2-5, with D perhaps being TRBD1 or TRBD2 (5 bases each). Germline V CDR1 and CDR2: MDHEN, SYDVKM. Trimming shortened V by 3 bases and J by 3 bases, and 20 bases separated the two germline ends. The CDR3 consists of 17 residues. CDR3 in DNA: TGTGCCAGCAGTTTTGGGAGACGGGGCTTGAGCAAAGAGACCCAGTACTTC. Its protein is CASSFGRRGLSKETQYF.

This clonotype appeared many times. V and J are TRBV5-1 and TRBJ1-4; D possibly corresponds to TRBD1 (5 bases). Deletions cut 4 bases from V and 4 bases from J, with 11 bases between. Looked up from germline, CDR1 is SGHRS and CDR2 is YFSETQ. The CDR3 length is 14 residues. The CDR3 loop is CASSPGPSNEKLFF. CDR3 nucleotides: TGCGCCAGCAGCCCGGGACCAAGTAATGAAAAACTGTTTTTT.

This clonotype was seen repeatedly, ten times or more. The chain combines TRBV28 with TRBJ1-2, with TRBD1 identical over 11 bases. V shed 3 bases and J 7 bases; nucleotides not matched to a gene: 10. The germline V gene has CDR1 MDHEN and CDR2 SYDVKM. The CDR3 has 16 amino acids. DNA of the CDR3: TGTGCCAGCAGTTTCCCCCACGGACAGGGGGCGGGTGGCTACACCTTC. This encodes CASSFPHGQGAGGYTF.

This clonotype was detected ten times or more. The V gene is TRBV30, the J gene TRBJ1-1, with D unclear. From germline, CDR1 is GTSNPN and CDR2 SVGIG (reference sequence). CDR3 size: 14 residues. V was trimmed by 1 base and J by 0 bases, leaving 9 bases between them. Here the CDR3 reads CAWSGIRMNTEAFF. The CDR3 DNA reads as TGTGCCTGGAGTGGAATCAGAATGAACACTGAAGCTTTCTTT.

This clonotype was recorded many times. V gene TRBV20-1 combines with J gene TRBJ2-5, with D possibly TRBD2 on 5 matching bases. CDR3 length: 14 residues. The V gene's germline CDR1 is DFQATT and CDR2 SNEGSKA (reference sequence). The germline V and J ends were trimmed by 2 bases and 5 bases, with 15 bases remaining between them. The chain's CDR3 is CSARWESLVETQYF. The DNA of the CDR3 is TGCAGTGCTAGATGGGAGTCCCTAGTGGAGACCCAGTACTTC.

The V gene is TRBV6-2 or TRBV6-3, the J gene TRBJ1-5, with TRBD1 identical over 9 bases. CDR3 size: 20 residues. Germline CDR1 MNHEY, CDR2 SVGEGT. The V and J ends lost 1 base and 4 bases, in that order; junction bases with no gene match: 17. The CDR3 nucleotides read TGTGCCAGCAGTTACTTTACAGGGGGCGGAACAAAGGCCTCTAATCAGCCCCAGCATTTT. It yields the protein CASSYFTGGGTKASNQPQHF.

This clonotype was seen a handful of times. The rearrangement uses TRBV12-3 or TRBV12-4 and TRBJ2-5; TRBD1 might be the D (6 bases). The V end was cut by 3 bases, the J end by 13 bases, with 12 bases between. This CDR3 spans 11 amino acids. CDR3 residues: CASSLQGHPYF. The CDR3 region has the DNA TGTGCCAGCAGTTTGCAGGGACACCCGTACTTC.